Presented here are 2 T cell receptor beta chains from one specimen sequenced in a study of long-term antiretroviral therapy in people with HIV. The immunoSEQ assay was v3.0, run at survey level. Assay used: immunoSEQ multiplex PCR; TCRdb lists only in-frame clones, some missing. The repertoire includes fewer than 35,000 clones, about 81% of them detected once, and 14% sits in the top ten. The input for sequencing was unsorted PBMCs, taken 2.9 years after starting antiretroviral therapy. The receptors here all came from a man aged 45-65 years with HIV.

The V call is TRBV28, the J call TRBJ1-4; a possible D gene is TRBD1 (5 bases). Looked up from germline, CDR1 is MDHEN and CDR2 is SYDVKM. This CDR3 contains 14 residues. V was shortened by 11 bases and J by 8 bases, with 21 bases between the two germline ends. The CDR3 DNA reads as TGTGCCTCCCTTTCCGGGAGGGAGGGGGAAAAACTGTTTTTT. This sequence encodes CASLSGREGEKLFF.

The chain couples TRBV18 to TRBJ2-1, with no clear D. Trimming left V 2 bases short and J 1 base short, with 9 bases between. CDR1 KGHSH and CDR2 LQKENI come from the germline V gene. The CDR3 covers 15 residues. The CDR3 here is CASSPREGSYNEQFF. The CDR3, as DNA: TGTGCCAGCTCACCAAGGGAAGGGTCCTACAATGAGCAGTTCTTC.